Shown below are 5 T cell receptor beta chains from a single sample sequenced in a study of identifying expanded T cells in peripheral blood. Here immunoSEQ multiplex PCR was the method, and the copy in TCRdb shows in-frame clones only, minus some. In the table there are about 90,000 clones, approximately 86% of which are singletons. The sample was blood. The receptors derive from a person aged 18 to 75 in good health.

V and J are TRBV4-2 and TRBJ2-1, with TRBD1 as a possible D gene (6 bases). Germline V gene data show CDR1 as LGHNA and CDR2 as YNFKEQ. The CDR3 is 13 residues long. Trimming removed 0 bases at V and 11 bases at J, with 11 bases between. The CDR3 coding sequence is TGTGCCAGCAGCCAAGATCAAGGACAGAAGCAGTTCTTC. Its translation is CASSQDQGQKQFF.

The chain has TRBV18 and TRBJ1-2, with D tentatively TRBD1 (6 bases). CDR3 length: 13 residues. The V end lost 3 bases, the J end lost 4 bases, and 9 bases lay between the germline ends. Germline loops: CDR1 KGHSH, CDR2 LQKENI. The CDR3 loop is CASSPGGVYGYTF. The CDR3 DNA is TGTGCCAGCTCACCGGGGGGCGTCTATGGCTACACCTTC.

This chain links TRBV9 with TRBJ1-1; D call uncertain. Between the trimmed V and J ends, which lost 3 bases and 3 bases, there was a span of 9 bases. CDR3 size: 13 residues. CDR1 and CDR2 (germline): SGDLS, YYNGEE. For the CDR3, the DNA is TGTGCCAGCAGCGAAGTCAGGTACACTGAAGCTTTCTTT. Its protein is CASSEVRYTEAFF.

This chain's CDR3 is CAISPGTDYGYTF. DNA for the CDR3: TGTGCCATCAGTCCCGGGACAGACTATGGCTACACCTTC. The rearrangement links TRBV10-3 to TRBJ1-2, with 7 bases aligning to TRBD1. The CDR3 totals 13 residues. J gave up 3 bases and V 5 bases, and 3 bases lay outside the gene matches. Germline V gene data show CDR1 as ENHRY and CDR2 as SYGVKD.

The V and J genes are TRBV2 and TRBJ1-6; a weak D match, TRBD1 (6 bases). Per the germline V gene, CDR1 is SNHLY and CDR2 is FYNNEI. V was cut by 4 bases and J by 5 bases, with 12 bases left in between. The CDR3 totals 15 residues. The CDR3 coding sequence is TGTGCCAGCAGTGCAACAGGGAGAGATAATTCACCCCTCCACTTT. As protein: CASSATGRDNSPLHF.